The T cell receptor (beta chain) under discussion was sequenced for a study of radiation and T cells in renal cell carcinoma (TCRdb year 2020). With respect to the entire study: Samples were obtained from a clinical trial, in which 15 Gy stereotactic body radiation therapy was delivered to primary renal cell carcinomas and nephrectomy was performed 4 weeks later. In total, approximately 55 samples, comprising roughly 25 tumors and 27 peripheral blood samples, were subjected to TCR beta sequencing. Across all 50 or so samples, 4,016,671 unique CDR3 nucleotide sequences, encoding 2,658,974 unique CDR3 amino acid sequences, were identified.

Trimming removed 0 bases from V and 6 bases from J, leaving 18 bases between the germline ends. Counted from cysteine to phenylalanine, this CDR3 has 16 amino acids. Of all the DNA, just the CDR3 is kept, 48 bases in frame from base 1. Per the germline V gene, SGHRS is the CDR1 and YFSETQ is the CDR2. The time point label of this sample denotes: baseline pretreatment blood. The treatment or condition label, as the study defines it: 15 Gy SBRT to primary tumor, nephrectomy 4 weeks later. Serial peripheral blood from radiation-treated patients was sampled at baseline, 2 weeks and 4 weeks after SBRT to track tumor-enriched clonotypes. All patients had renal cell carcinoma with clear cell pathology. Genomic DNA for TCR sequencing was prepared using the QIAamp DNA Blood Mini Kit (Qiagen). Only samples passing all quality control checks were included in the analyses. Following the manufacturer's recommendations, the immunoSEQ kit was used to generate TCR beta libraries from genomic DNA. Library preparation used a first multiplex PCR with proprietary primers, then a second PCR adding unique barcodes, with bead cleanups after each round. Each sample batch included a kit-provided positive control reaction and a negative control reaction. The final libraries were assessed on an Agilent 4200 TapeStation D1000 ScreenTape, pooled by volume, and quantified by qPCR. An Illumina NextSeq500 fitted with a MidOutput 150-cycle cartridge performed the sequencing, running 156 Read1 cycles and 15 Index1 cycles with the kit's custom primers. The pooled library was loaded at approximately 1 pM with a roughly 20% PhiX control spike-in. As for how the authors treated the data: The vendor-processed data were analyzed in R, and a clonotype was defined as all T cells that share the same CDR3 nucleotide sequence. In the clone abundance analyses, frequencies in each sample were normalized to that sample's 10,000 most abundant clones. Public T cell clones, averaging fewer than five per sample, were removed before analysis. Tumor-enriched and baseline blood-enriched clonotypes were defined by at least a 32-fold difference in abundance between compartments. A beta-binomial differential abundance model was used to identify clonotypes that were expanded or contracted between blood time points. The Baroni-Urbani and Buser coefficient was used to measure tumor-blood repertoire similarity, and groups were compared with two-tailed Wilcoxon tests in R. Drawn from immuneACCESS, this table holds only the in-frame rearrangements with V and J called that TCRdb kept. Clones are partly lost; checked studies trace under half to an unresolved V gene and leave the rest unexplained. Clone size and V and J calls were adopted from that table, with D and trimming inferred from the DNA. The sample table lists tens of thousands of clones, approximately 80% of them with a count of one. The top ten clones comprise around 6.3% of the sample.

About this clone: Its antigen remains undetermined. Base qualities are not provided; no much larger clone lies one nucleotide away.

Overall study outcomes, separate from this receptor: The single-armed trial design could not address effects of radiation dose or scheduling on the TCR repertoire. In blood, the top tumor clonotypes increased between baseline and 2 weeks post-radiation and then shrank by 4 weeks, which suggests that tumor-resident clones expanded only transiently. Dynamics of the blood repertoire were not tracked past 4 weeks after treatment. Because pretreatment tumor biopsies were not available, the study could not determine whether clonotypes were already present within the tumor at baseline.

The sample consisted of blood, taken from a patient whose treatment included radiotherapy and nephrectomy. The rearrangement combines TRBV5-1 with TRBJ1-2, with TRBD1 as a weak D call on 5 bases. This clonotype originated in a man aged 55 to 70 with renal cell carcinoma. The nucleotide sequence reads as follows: TGCGCCAGCAGCTTGGTATCCTTGGGGGGATATGATGGCTACACCTTC. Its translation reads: CASSLVSLGGYDGYTF. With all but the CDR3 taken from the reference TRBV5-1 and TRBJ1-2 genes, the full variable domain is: KAGVTQTPRYLIKTRGQQVTLSCSPISGHRSVSWYQQTPGQGLQFLFEYFSETQRNKGNFPGRFSGRQFSNSRSEMNVSTLELGDSALYLCASSLVSLGGYDGYTFGSGTRLTVV.